The 13 T cell receptor beta chains below come from one sample, sequenced in a study of CD8+ T cells in alopecia areata. Treatment noted: oral pan-JAK inhibitor, 5-10 mg twice daily. Isolated RNA was reverse transcribed into cDNA used as the sequencing template. Sequencing was performed with immunoSEQ multiplex PCR; in TCRdb, only in-frame clones are kept and a portion is missing. Of about 220,000 clones listed, under 75% are singletons. The input for sequencing was CD4+ T cells sorted from blood, taken at week 4, from a patient treated with tofacitinib. The source is a human donor with alopecia areata.

With regard to this clone: The sample holds other DNA sequences that translate to the same CDR3. The chain couples TRBV27 to TRBJ1-1, with TRBD1 matching over 9 bases. Germline V gene sequence: CDR1 MNHEY, CDR2 SMNVEV (reference sequence). V gave up 5 bases and J gave up 0 bases; unmatched junction bases: 1. This CDR3 region has 14 residues. The CDR3 DNA sequence: TGTGCCAGCAGTAGGACAGGGGTGAACACTGAAGCTTTCTTT. The encoded protein is CASSRTGVNTEAFF.

V usage is TRBV6-5 and J usage is TRBJ1-2; D possibly corresponds to TRBD1 (6 bases). The CDR3 is 14 residues long. The V end was cut by 5 bases, the J end by 7 bases, with 17 bases between. The germline V gene has CDR1 MNHEY and CDR2 SVGAGI. The CDR3 spells CASSRSPQGPGYTF. The CDR3, as DNA: TGTGCCAGCAGTCGCTCCCCACAGGGTCCTGGCTACACCTTC.

The V call is TRBV2, the J call TRBJ2-7, with D unclear. Germline V gives CDR1 SNHLY, CDR2 FYNNEI. Trimming pared 6 bases from V and 5 bases from J, leaving 14 bases between. This CDR3 contains 13 residues. Here the CDR3 reads CASRDLSRNEQYF. CDR3 DNA: TGTGCCAGCAGGGACCTGAGCAGGAACGAGCAGTACTTC.

The gene calls are TRBV29-1 and TRBJ2-1; 7 bases match TRBD2. This CDR3 spans 16 amino acids. CDR1 SQVTM and CDR2 ANQGSEA come from the germline V gene. The junction had 6 bases not matched to a gene; V was cut back by 1 base and J by 0 bases. This CDR3 reads CSVEGEGAASYNEQFF. DNA for the CDR3: TGCAGCGTTGAAGGGGAGGGCGCCGCCTCCTACAATGAGCAGTTCTTC.

V gene TRBV25-1 combines with J gene TRBJ2-1, with 8 bases matching TRBD2. J lost 0 bases, V lost 1 base, and 2 bases had no gene match. From germline, CDR1 is MGHDK and CDR2 SYGVNS. CDR3 length equals 16 residues. In nucleotides, the CDR3 is TGTGCCAGCAGTGAATGCGGGGGGCCCTCCTACAATGAGCAGTTCTTC. Residues: CASSECGGPSYNEQFF.

The J gene is TRBJ1-1, the V gene TRBV7-2, with a possible D match to TRBD1 (6 bases). Trimming removed 5 bases at V and 7 bases at J, with 20 bases between. This CDR3 region has 15 residues. Germline V gene data show CDR1 as SGHTA and CDR2 as FQGNSA. For the CDR3, the DNA is TGTGCCAGCAGCCCGTCGGGGGCGAGGGCGGGTGAAGCTTTCTTT. It encodes CASSPSGARAGEAFF.

This chain connects TRBV7-2 to TRBJ2-3, with D unresolved. This CDR3 is built from 16 residues. CDR1 is SGHTA and CDR2 is FQGNSA in the germline V gene. Trimming pared 5 bases from V and 3 bases from J, leaving 18 bases between. CDR3 residues: CASSLLAAMGTDTQYF. The CDR3 region has the DNA TGTGCCAGCAGCCTATTAGCAGCAATGGGTACAGATACGCAGTATTTT.

This clone was detected only a few times. The chain carries TRBV23-1 and TRBJ2-5; TRBD1 matches at 9 bases. TRBV23-1 is reported as an ORF; its role is uncertain. With 1 base clipped from V and 5 bases from J, the junction kept 8 bases outside the gene matches. This CDR3 has 16 residues. CDR3 region: CASSQYTGTGRETQYF. CDR3 DNA: TGCGCCAGCAGTCAATACACCGGGACAGGGCGTGAGACCCAGTACTTC.

The chain uses TRBV9 and TRBJ2-5; 8 bases line up with TRBD1. The junction had 7 bases not matched to a gene; V was cut back by 0 bases and J by 3 bases. CDR1 SGDLS and CDR2 YYNGEE come from the germline V gene. The CDR3 sequence is 16 residues long. CDR3 bases: TGTGCCAGCAGCGTAGGCCCCCGACAGGGGAAAGAGACCCAGTACTTC. Protein sequence: CASSVGPRQGKETQYF.

This clone was detected a few times. The V gene is TRBV29-1, the J gene TRBJ2-7; 9 nucleotides line up with TRBD1. Germline loops: CDR1 SQVTM, CDR2 ANQGSEA. CDR3 length: 13 amino acids. V shed 8 bases and J 3 bases; nucleotides not matched to a gene: 8. The CDR3 DNA reads as TGCAGCTCAACCGGGACAGGGCTCTACGAGCAGTACTTC. This gives the protein CSSTGTGLYEQYF.

V gene TRBV5-6 combines with J gene TRBJ2-3, with D possibly matching TRBD1 (6 bases). Trimming took 0 bases from V and 3 from J, leaving 11 bases between them. This CDR3 contains 15 residues. Germline V lookup: CDR1 SGHDT, CDR2 YYEEEE. The CDR3 loop is CASSLGNRETDTQYF. The CDR3 nucleotides read TGTGCCAGCAGCTTGGGGAACAGGGAGACAGATACGCAGTATTTT. Full variable domain (remainder filled in from reference TRBV5-6 and TRBJ2-3): DAGVTQSPTHLIKTRGQQVTLRCSPKSGHDTVSWYQQALGQGPQFIFQYYEEEERQRGNFPDRFSGHQFPNYSSELNVNALLLGDSALYLCASSLGNRETDTQYFGPGTRLTVL.

This clone has a single count. The genes are TRBV5-1 and TRBJ2-7; 7 positions match TRBD1. The length of the CDR3 is 13 residues. J lost 2 bases, V lost 4 bases, and 3 bases had no gene match. The V gene's germline CDR1 is SGHRS and CDR2 YFSETQ. The CDR3 loop is CASSATGTYEQYF. Here the CDR3 DNA reads TGCGCCAGCAGCGCGACAGGGACCTACGAGCAGTACTTC.

The CDR3 nucleotides are TGCAGCATATCCGCGGGGACAGGGGATGGCTACACCTTC. Protein product: CSISAGTGDGYTF. This rearrangement joins TRBV29-1 to TRBJ1-2, with 10 positions matching TRBD1. Germline V gene data show CDR1 as SQVTM and CDR2 as ANQGSEA. Germline trimming cut 8 bases from V and 6 bases from J; bases unmatched to any gene: 9. The CDR3 is 13 residues long.